A selection of T cell receptor beta chains follows, all from one sample in a study of cytomegalovirus exposure and HLA in healthy donors. Some clones are missing from TCRdb's copy, which holds only in-frame ones; the method was immunoSEQ multiplex PCR. In the table there are around 100,000 clones, roughly 70% of which are singletons. Input material: PBMCs. The source of these receptors is a woman between 35 and 50 years old in good health and CMV-seropositive. Both conserved end residues are part of each CDR3. D genes are given only for firm matches.

v_call	j_call	d_call	cdr3_aa
TRBV9	TRBJ1-2	TRBD1	CASSVSWDSNYGYTF
TRBV5-4	TRBJ2-7	-	CASSLGQVSEQYF
TRBV30	TRBJ2-7	-	CAWSNYQGRVYGQYEQYF
TRBV21-1	TRBJ1-3	-	CASSKVRDRGQLGNTIYF
TRBV2	TRBJ1-1	-	CASSQDSSSAEAFF
TRBV7-3	TRBJ2-1	-	CASSIDRDSSYNEQFF
TRBV5-1	TRBJ2-7	-	CASSLAPQGYEQYF
TRBV19	TRBJ1-4	TRBD1	CASRFGTGVEKLFF
TRBV19	TRBJ2-7	-	CASISGSYEQYF
TRBV5-4	TRBJ1-1	-	CASSLPTGGDTEAFF
TRBV29-1	TRBJ2-3	TRBD2	CSVESGRDTQYF
TRBV30	TRBJ2-2	-	CAWSVPQGIGTGELFF
TRBV2	TRBJ1-5	-	CASRTQEGSNQPQHF
TRBV27	TRBJ2-1	-	CASSLYHSPPVSYNEQFF
TRBV10-3	TRBJ2-5	-	CAISPGERETQYF
TRBV7-9	TRBJ1-2	TRBD1	CSSSLPLSDRAGGYTF
TRBV5-1	TRBJ2-5	TRBD2	CASSLYPSAGGTQETQYF
TRBV18	TRBJ2-7	TRBD2	CASSPSGGAQNEQYF
TRBV29-1	TRBJ1-2	-	CSVDRPDISTHTF
TRBV27	TRBJ2-7	TRBD2	CAGSSLPPGLAGVFSYEQYF
TRBV4-3	TRBJ1-2	-	CASSQAFSGKAGYTF
TRBV6-1	TRBJ2-3	TRBD1	CASSEFRGTGGTDTQYF
TRBV4-3	TRBJ2-2	-	CASSQGLVGSNTGELFF
TRBV27	-	-	CASGNLGLYEQYF
TRBV19	TRBJ2-1	-	CASSPIDRDNEQFF
TRBV5-4	TRBJ2-7	TRBD2	CASSLSGTSYEQYF
TRBV5-4	TRBJ2-1	TRBD2	CASSSLAGVSNEQFF
TRBV2	TRBJ2-2	-	CASSEVAGLNTGELFF
TRBV6-1	TRBJ2-7	TRBD2	CASSPSGIYEQYF
TRBV7-6	TRBJ2-5	TRBD2	CASSPTTSGGQETQYF
TRBV4-1	TRBJ2-7	TRBD2	CASSRQTSASYEQYF
TRBV19	TRBJ1-4	-	CASSKSQGIYEKLFF
TRBV9	TRBJ2-7	TRBD1	CASSAGDSPYEQYF
TRBV4-1	TRBJ2-1	TRBD1	CASSHRGTGYDEQFF
TRBV6-1	TRBJ1-1	-	CASRAGSLDTEAFF
TRBV10-1	TRBJ2-2	TRBD2	CASPAPGGWNTGELFF
TRBV21-1	TRBJ2-7	-	CASRTPGLAYEQYF
TRBV7-2	TRBJ1-1	-	CASSLEVYGTEAFF
TRBV6-1	TRBJ2-7	TRBD1	CASSAGTAKYEQYF
TRBV9	-	-	CASSVNPSDRSYEQYF
TRBV5-1	TRBJ1-3	TRBD1	CASSRTGDRGGNTIYF
TRBV28	TRBJ2-7	TRBD1	CASAGTGSSYEQYF
TRBV6-4	TRBJ2-3	-	CASSEQGGTQYF
TRBV5-6	TRBJ2-7	-	CASSSDRFTYKQYF
TRBV5-1	TRBJ2-7	TRBD2	CASSLYTSGSGEQYF
TRBV7-3	TRBJ2-1	-	CASSSHLARLNEQFF
TRBV28	TRBJ2-4	TRBD1	CASSIIGQGAISENIQYF
TRBV4-3	TRBJ2-7	TRBD1	CASSQYGQGADSYEQYF
TRBV11-3	TRBJ2-1	-	CASTQSILVGQFF
TRBV27	TRBJ2-5	TRBD1	CASSPAGGLETQYF
TRBV30	TRBJ2-7	TRBD1	CAWSPDRGGYEQYF
TRBV29-1	TRBJ1-3	TRBD1	CSARGQNSGNTIYF
TRBV10-3	TRBJ1-5	-	CAISEWAGLNQPQHF
TRBV5-5	TRBJ2-7	-	CASSLAYEQYF
TRBV25-1	TRBJ1-4	-	CASSAFAGAINEKLFF
TRBV2	TRBJ1-2	TRBD1	CASSIQGNYGYTF
TRBV19	TRBJ1-5	TRBD1	CASSSDRVAQPQHF